Presented here are 10 T cell receptor beta chains from one specimen sequenced in a study of regulatory T cells in long-lasting Graves disease. Time point specified: persistent/refractory GD, antithyroid drugs over 5 years with positive TRAb. The TCR library was made from RNA extracted from PBMCs. Through Arm-PCR of CDR3 regions and iRepertoire HTBI primers, TCR beta libraries were built. In TCRdb, the multiplex PCR reads were re-called with MiXCR into one record per CDR3 protein. Of about 660,000 distinct CDR3 sequences listed, 30% are singletons. This specimen consisted of peripheral blood mononuclear cells (PBMCs), obtained when the disease was refractory, from a patient treated with antithyroid drugs. All receptors come from a female donor with Graves disease.

Of note for this clonotype: The junction shows a germline mismatch at one end, possibly a read error. The chain links TRBV2 to TRBJ1-4; tentatively, D is TRBD1 (6 bases). The length of the CDR3 is 14 residues. Germline V CDR1 and CDR2: SNHLY, FYNNEI. CDR3 DNA sequence: TGTGCCAGCAGTTACAGGGTGAATTCTGAAGAACTGTTTTTT. This codes for CASSYRVNSEELFF.

V is TRBV7-9 and J is TRBJ1-2; D remains unclear. The germline CDR1 and CDR2 sequences are SEHNR and FQNEAQ (reference sequence). Trimming took 5 bases from V and 6 from J, leaving 10 bases between them. The CDR3 is made up of 12 amino acids. CDR3 region: CASSPNNNGYTF. As DNA, the CDR3 is TGTGCCAGCAGCCCGAACAACAATGGCTACACCTTC. Full variable domain (outside the CDR3, taken from reference TRBV7-9 and TRBJ1-2): DTGVSQNPRHKITKRGQNVTFRCDPISEHNRLYWYRQTLGQGPEFLTYFQNEAQLEKSRLLSDRFSAERPKGSFSTLEIQRTEQGDSAMYLCASSPNNNGYTFGSGTRLTVV.

This clonotype was detected only a few times. The CDR3, as DNA: TGTGCCAGCAGTTTCTGGACAGGGAACTATGGCTACACCTTC. Translating it yields CASSFWTGNYGYTF. J is TRBJ1-2 and V is TRBV12-3 or TRBV12-4, with TRBD1 matching over 8 bases. The CDR3 runs 14 residues. The V and J ends lost 3 bases and 2 bases, in that order; junction bases with no gene match: 2.

This clonotype was picked up many times. The V and J genes are TRBV6-1 and TRBJ2-7; the D is unclear. Germline CDR1 and CDR2: MNHNS and SASEGT. The CDR3 extends over 13 amino acids. V lost 1 base and J 2 bases, leaving 6 bases between the germline ends. The DNA for the CDR3 is TGTGCCAGCAGTGAAGACGGTACCTACGAGCAGTACTTC. It is translated as CASSEDGTYEQYF.

This clonotype showed up many times. The chain employs TRBV2 and TRBJ1-2; D call uncertain. Germline V gene lookup returns CDR1 SNHLY and CDR2 FYNNEI. V lost 1 base, J lost 2 bases, and 8 bases lay in between. The CDR3 covers 14 residues. The CDR3 loop is CASSEGVGNYGYTF. For the CDR3, the DNA is TGTGCCAGCAGTGAAGGGGTGGGAAACTATGGCTACACCTTC.

In the case of this clonotype: A read error may account for a junction end that differs from germline. J is TRBJ1-1 and V is TRBV12-3 or TRBV12-4, with D possibly being TRBD1 (6 bases). This CDR3 region has 15 residues. The CDR3 sequence is CASSQGGGRGTEAFF. The DNA for the CDR3 is TGCGCCAGCAGCCAAGGTGGGGGGCGCGGGACTGAAGCTTTCTTT.

This clonotype was detected many times. CDR3 in DNA: TGTGCCAGCAGTTACGTAGAGAACACTGAAGCTTTCTTT. As protein: CASSYVENTEAFF. The chain employs TRBV6-5 and TRBJ1-1; D remains ambiguous. V was clipped by 2 bases and J by 1 base, with 5 bases between them. Germline loops: CDR1 MNHEY, CDR2 SVGAGI. The CDR3 spans 13 residues.

V and J are TRBV15 and TRBJ2-3; 7 bases are shared with TRBD2. Germline CDR1 and CDR2: LNHNV and YYDKDF (reference sequence). V shed 8 bases and J 2 bases; nucleotides not matched to a gene: 7. This CDR3 spans 14 amino acids. CDR3 in amino acids: CATCMSGATDTQYF. In DNA form, the CDR3 reads TGTGCCACCTGCATGAGCGGGGCCACAGATACGCAGTATTTT. The entire variable domain, with the rest obtained from reference TRBV15 and TRBJ2-3, is as follows: DAMVIQNPRYQVTQFGKPVTLSCSQTLNHNVMYWYQQKSSQAPKLLFHYYDKDFNNEADTPDNFQSRRPNTSFCFLDIRSPGLGDTAMYLCATCMSGATDTQYFGPGTRLTVL.

The rearrangement joins TRBV11-2 to TRBJ1-1; possible D gene TRBD1, 6 bases. V was cut by 1 base and J by 11 bases, with 14 bases left in between. The CDR3 consists of 13 residues. CDR1 is SGHAT and CDR2 is FQNNGV in the germline V gene. The CDR3 nucleotides read TGTGCCAGCAGCTTAGCCGACCAGGGGTCTGCTTTCTTT. Amino acids: CASSLADQGSAFF. The full variable domain, rest sourced from reference TRBV11-2 and TRBJ1-1, is EAGVAQSPRYKIIEKRQSVAFWCNPISGHATLYWYQQILGQGPKLLIQFQNNGVVDDSQLPKDRFSAERLKGVDSTLKIQPAKLEDSAVYLCASSLADQGSAFFGQGTRLTVV.

This clonotype turned up a few times. The chain is built from TRBV7-2 and TRBJ2-7; D assignment may be TRBD1 or TRBD2 (6 bases each). Between the trimmed V and J ends, which lost 6 bases and 2 bases, there was a span of 11 bases. The CDR3 consists of 13 residues. CDR1 is SGHTA, CDR2 FQGNSA, per germline. The CDR3 DNA follows: TGTGCCAGCAGTTGGAGGGGGGCCTACGAGCAGTACTTC. This codes for CASSWRGAYEQYF.